Below, 6 T cell receptor beta chains from the same sample are listed, as sequenced in a study of somatic mutations in cytotoxic T cells in rheumatoid arthritis. Clones were sequenced by immunoSEQ multiplex PCR, and TCRdb holds only the in-frame ones, with some missing. This sample yields roughly 13,000 clones, of which about 68% are seen a single time; 25% to 30% belongs to the top ten. The sequenced sample consisted of CD8+ T cells sorted from blood. The receptors here all came from an adult with rheumatoid arthritis.

This chain uses TRBV27 with TRBJ2-7; tentative D call: TRBD1 (5 bases). This CDR3 spans 13 amino acids. The ends were cut back, 5 bases at V and 5 bases at J, with 13 bases in the middle. Germline values: CDR1 MNHEY, CDR2 SMNVEV (reference sequence). The CDR3: CASSAQGPNEQYF. The CDR3 DNA reads as TGTGCCAGCAGTGCGCAGGGTCCGAACGAGCAGTACTTC.

On this clone: Additional DNA sequences in this sample encode the identical CDR3. The rearrangement links TRBV6-5 to TRBJ2-3, with 10 bases identical to TRBD2. Germline V gene sequence: CDR1 MNHEY, CDR2 SVGAGI. This CDR3 is built from 15 residues. With V trimmed by 6 bases and J by 1 base, 4 bases remained unmatched. CDR3 region: CASRTGLAGTDTQYF. DNA for the CDR3: TGTGCCAGCAGAACCGGACTAGCGGGCACAGATACGCAGTATTTT.

J is TRBJ2-1 and V is TRBV9; 7 nucleotides match TRBD1. The CDR3 is 12 amino acids. CDR1 and CDR2 (germline): SGDLS, YYNGEE. J was trimmed by 7 bases and V by 5 bases; bases with no gene match: 3. The CDR3 region is CASSKGANEQFF. CDR3 bases: TGTGCCAGCAGTAAGGGGGCTAATGAGCAGTTCTTC.

The chain uses TRBV7-4 and TRBJ2-2, with 10 bases that match TRBD2. This CDR3 is built from 18 residues. The V gene's germline CDR1 is SGHVT and CDR2 SQSDAQ. Trimming at V came to 1 base and at J to 5 bases, leaving 10 bases not matched to a gene. CDR3 DNA: TGTGCCAGCAGCTTAGGGGTTTGCGGACTAGCGGAAACCGGGGAGCTGTTTTTT. This translates into CASSLGVCGLAETGELFF.

The V gene is TRBV6-5, the J gene TRBJ1-3; no clear D. The CDR3 sequence is 16 residues long. The germline V gene has CDR1 MNHEY and CDR2 SVGAGI. V was cut by 2 bases and J by 0 bases, with 11 bases left in between. CDR3 DNA sequence: TGTGCCAGCAGTTACCGGAGAGTTCTCTCTGGAAACACCATATATTTT. This sequence encodes CASSYRRVLSGNTIYF.

This chain uses TRBV6-5 with TRBJ1-1; D is uncertain. Trimming took off 2 bases at V and 4 bases at J, with 11 bases between the two ends. In germline, CDR1 is MNHEY, CDR2 SVGAGI. This CDR3 comprises 14 residues. The CDR3: CASSYATVGTEAFF. CDR3 in DNA: TGTGCCAGCAGTTACGCCACTGTGGGCACTGAAGCTTTCTTT.